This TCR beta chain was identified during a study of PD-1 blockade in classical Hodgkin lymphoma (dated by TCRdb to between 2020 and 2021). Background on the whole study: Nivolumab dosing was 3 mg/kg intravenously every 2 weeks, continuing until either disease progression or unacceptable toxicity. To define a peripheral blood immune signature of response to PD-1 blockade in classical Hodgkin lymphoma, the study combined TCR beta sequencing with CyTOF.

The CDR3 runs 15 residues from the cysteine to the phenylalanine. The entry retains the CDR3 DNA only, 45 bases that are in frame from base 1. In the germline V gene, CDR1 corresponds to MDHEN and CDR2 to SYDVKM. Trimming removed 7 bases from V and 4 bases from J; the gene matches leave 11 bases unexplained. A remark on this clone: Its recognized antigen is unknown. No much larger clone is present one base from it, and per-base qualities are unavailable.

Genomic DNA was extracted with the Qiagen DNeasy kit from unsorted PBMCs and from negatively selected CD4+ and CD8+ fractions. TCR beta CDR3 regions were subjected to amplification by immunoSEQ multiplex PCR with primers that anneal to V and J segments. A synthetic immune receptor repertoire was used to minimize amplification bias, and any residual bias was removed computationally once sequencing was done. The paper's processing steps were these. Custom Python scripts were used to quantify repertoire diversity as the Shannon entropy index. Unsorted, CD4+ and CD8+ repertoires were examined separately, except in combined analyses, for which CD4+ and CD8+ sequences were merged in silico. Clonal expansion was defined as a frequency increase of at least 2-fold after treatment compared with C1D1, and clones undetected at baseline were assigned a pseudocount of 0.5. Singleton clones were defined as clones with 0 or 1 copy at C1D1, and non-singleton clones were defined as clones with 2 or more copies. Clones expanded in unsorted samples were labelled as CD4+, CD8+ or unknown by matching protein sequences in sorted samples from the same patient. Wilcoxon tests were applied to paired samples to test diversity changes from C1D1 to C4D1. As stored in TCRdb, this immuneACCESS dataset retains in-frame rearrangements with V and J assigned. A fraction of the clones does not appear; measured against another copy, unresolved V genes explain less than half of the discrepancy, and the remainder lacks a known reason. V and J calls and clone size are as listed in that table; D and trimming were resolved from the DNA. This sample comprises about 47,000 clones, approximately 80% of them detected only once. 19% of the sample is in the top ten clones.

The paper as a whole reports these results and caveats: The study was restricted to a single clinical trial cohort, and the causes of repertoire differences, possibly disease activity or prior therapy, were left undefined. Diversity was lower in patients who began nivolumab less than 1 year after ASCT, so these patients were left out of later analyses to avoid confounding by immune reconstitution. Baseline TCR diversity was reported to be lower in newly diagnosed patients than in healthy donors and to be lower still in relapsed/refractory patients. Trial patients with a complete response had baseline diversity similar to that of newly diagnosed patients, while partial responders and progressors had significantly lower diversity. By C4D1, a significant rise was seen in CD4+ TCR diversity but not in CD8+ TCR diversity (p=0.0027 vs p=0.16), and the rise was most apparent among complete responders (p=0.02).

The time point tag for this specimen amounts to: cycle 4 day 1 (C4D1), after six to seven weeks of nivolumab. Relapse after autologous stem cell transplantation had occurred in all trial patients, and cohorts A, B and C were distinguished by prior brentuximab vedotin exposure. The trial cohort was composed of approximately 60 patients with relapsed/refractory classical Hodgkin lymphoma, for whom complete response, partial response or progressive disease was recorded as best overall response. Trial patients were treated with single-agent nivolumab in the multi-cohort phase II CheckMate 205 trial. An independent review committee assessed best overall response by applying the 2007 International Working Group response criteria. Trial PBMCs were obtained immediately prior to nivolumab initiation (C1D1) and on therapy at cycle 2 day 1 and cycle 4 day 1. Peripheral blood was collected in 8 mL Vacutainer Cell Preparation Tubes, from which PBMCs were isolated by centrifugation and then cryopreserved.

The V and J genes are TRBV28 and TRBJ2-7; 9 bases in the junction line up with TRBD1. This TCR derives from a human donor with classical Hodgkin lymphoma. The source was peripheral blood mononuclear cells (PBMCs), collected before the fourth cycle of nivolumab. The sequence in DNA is TGTGCCAGCACCCTCGCCGGGACAGGGACGTACGAGCAGTACTTC. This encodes CASTLAGTGTYEQYF.